Below, one TCR beta chain is given with its context. Its specificity is not known. Germline values: CDR1 MRHNA, CDR2 SNTAGT. The V end was cut by 6 bases, the J end by 9 bases, with 15 bases between. The CDR3 contains 13 residues. Vbeta (60) and Jbeta (13) primers were used in the PCR. Sequencing used immunoSEQ multiplex PCR; TCRdb keeps in-frame clones, though not all of them. This table holds 200,000 or so clones, 70% found once. This sample is drawn from a study of cytomegalovirus exposure and HLA in healthy donors. Study information: A prior analysis found 117 million unique TCR beta sequences from around 180 million T cells.

General study points: In an earlier analysis, in roughly 580 donors, most V segments appeared productive either ~90% or ~30% of the time. Later analysis showed most CMV-associated TCR beta chains appearing HLA-restricted. Most TCR sequences showed up rarely, but some public TCRs showed up in many donors.

The source of this sequence is a man aged 35 to 55 in good health and CMV-seropositive. Sequencing used PBMCs. V usage is TRBV6-4 and J usage is TRBJ2-1; D is perhaps TRBD1 (5 bases). The CDR3 nucleotides are TGTGCCAGCAGCGTGGCTCAGGGCGGTGAGCAGTTCTTC. Its translation: CASSVAQGGEQFF.